This note documents a single T cell receptor beta chain sequence. The sample belongs to a study of control samples from healthy donors and cancer patients. The CDR3 contains 14 residues. Germline V gives CDR1 SNHLY, CDR2 FYNNEI. V was shortened by 3 bases and J by 6 bases, with 14 bases between the two germline ends. TCRdb's copy holds only in-frame clones and misses some; the assay was immunoSEQ multiplex PCR. This table holds more than 100,000 clones, roughly 90% found once. The specimen sequenced was PBMCs. This rearrangement joins TRBV2 to TRBJ1-1; no clear D. The sequence came from a man between 50 and 59 years old with head and neck cancer. CDR3 loop: CASSEGKGLAEAFF. CDR3 DNA sequence: TGTGCCAGCAGTGAGGGTAAGGGTTTGGCTGAAGCTTTCTTT.